This T cell receptor (beta chain) was observed in a study of response to subunit inactivated influenza vaccine. General observations from the study: There was a suggestion from the authors that each seasonal influenza vaccination recruits few new T cells.

As concerns this clonotype: What it binds is not known.

MiXCR, applied by TCRdb to the RT-PCR reads, yields one record per CDR3 protein. The table has almost 600,000 distinct CDR3 sequences, 13% to 15% seen once. Trimming removed 0 bases at V and 0 bases at J, with 10 bases between. This CDR3 spans 16 amino acids. From germline, CDR1 is SGHRS and CDR2 YFSETQ. The TCR originated in a man aged 45-60 years who received an inactivated influenza vaccine. The chain joins TRBV5-1 to TRBJ1-3; unclear D gene. This specimen was PBMCs from blood, taken about 13 days after vaccination. Written as DNA, the CDR3 is TGCGCCAGCAGCTTGGTGGCAAGAAGCTCTGGAAACACCATATATTTT. Residues: CASSLVARSSGNTIYF.